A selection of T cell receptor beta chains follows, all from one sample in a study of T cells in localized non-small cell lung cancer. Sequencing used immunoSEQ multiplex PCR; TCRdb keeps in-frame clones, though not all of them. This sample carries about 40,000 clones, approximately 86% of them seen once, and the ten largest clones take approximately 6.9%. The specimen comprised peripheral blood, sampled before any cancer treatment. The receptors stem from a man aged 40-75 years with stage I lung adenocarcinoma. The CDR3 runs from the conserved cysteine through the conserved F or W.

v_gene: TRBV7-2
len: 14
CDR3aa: CASSPSRSYNEQFF

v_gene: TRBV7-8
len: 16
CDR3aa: CASSLATGGLNYGYTF

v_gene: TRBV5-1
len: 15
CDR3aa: CASSFSGSSYNEQFF

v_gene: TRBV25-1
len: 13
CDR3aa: CASSSTGGGTQYF

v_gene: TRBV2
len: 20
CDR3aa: CASSPIDSPVSYAYNEKLFF

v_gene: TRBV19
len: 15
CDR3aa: CATRPRDGSTDTQYF

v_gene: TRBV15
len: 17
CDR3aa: CATSRGTGTGGSNTQYF

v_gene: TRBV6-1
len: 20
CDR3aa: CASSEARRWQPDSGANVLTF

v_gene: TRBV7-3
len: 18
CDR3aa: CASSPPTPPGYSNQPQHF

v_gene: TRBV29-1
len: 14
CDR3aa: CSVEGLAGVREQYF

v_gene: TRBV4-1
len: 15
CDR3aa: CASSQESTRHNEQFF

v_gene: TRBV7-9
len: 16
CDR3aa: CASSLGLAGVSETQYF

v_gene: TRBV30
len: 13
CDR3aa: CAWGTGGNQPQHF

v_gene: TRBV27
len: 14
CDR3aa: CASSPGLAGYEQYF

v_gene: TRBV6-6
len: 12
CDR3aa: CASSYPGVGQYF

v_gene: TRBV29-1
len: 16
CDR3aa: CSVEVREYSDTGELFF

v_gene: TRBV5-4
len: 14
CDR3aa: CASSSGTSDYEQYF

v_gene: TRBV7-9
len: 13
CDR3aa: CASSLNAGTEAFF

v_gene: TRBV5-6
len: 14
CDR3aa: CASSLAGGEETQYF

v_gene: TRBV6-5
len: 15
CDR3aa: CASMKGRRGANEQFF

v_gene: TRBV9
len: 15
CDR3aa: CASSPRQGVNTEAFF

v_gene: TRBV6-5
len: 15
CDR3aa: CASSYDRGARFGYTF

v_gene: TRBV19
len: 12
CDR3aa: CASRGGPDEAFF

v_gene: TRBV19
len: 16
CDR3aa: CASSIAYTGGYQPQHF

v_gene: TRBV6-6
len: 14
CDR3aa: CASRQIDRKETQYF